This TCR beta chain came from a study of technical replicates of blood from a few donors. This clone was seen a few times. The data were produced by immunoSEQ multiplex PCR, yet TCRdb's version contains in-frame clones alone and is incomplete. The table records tens of thousands of clones, around 94% of them present only once. The CDR3 sequence is 14 residues long. Germline V gene data show CDR1 as SNHLY and CDR2 as FYNNEI. V dropped 2 bases and J dropped 9 bases, with 14 bases sitting between them. The sequence came from a human donor in good health. The chain is built from TRBV2 and TRBJ1-5; D gene uncertain. The specimen was T cells isolated from PBMCs. The CDR3 nucleotides read TGTGCCAGCAGTGAACGGGGAGCCTCAGGGCCCCAGCATTTT. It encodes CASSERGASGPQHF. Complete variable domain (other parts from reference TRBV2 and TRBJ1-5): EPEVTQTPSHQVTQMGQEVILRCVPISNHLYFYWYRQILGQKVEFLVSFYNNEISEKSEIFDDQFSVERPDGSNFTLKIRSTKLEDSAMYFCASSERGASGPQHFGDGTRLSIL.